The clone carrying this TCR beta chain was found many times. With a J-beta primer mix and a sample-barcoded 5' primer, a second PCR ran about 6 to 11 cycles. Paired-end reads containing CDR3 totaled no fewer than 3 million for each sample. One entry per CDR3 protein results from TCRdb running MiXCR on the 5' RACE reads. Of some 1.7 million distinct CDR3 sequences listed, about 28% are singletons. The data belong to a study of blood T cells in healthy people across ages. Researchers collected ten milliliters of peripheral blood from every single donor. V lost 5 bases and J lost 2, with 12 bases in between. Germline lookup yields CDR1 MDHEN and CDR2 SYDVKM. The CDR3 consists of 14 residues.

The TCR originated in a woman aged 25-40 years in good health. The sample consisted of blood. The genes are TRBV28 and TRBJ1-2; possible D gene TRBD1, 6 bases. In DNA form, the CDR3 reads TGTGCCAGCAGTGGCTCGGGACACAACTATGGCTACACCTTC. Amino acids: CASSGSGHNYGYTF.